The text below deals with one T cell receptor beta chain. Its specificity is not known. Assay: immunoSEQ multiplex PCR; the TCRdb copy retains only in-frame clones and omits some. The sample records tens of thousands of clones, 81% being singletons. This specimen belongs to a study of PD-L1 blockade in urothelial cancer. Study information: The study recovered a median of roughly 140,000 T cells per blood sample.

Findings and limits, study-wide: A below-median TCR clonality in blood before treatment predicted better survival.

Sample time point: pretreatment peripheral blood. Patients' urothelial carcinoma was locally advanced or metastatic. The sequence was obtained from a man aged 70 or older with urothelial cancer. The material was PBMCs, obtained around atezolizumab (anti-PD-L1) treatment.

For the CDR3, the DNA is TGTGCCAGCAGCTTGTATAGCGGCACAGATACGCAGTATTTT. Protein: CASSLYSGTDTQYF. The chain uses TRBV5-8 and TRBJ2-3, with D possibly matching TRBD2 (5 bases). V was trimmed by 1 base and J by 1 base, leaving 7 bases between them. CDR1 and CDR2 (germline): SGHTS, YDEGEE. The CDR3 length is 14 residues.